This is a list of T cell receptor beta chains from one sample in a study of cytomegalovirus exposure and HLA in healthy donors. Profiled with immunoSEQ multiplex PCR; TCRdb holds only in-frame clones, not every one. The data show about 200,000 clones, around 81% seen once. Sequenced input: PBMCs. All receptors come from a young man in good health and CMV-seronegative. Each CDR3 is given with its conserved first and last residue. The order of the fields is J gene, D gene, V gene, CDR3 protein, CDR3 DNA. A D gene is named only where the DNA matches it firmly.

TRBJ1-2 | - | TRBV4-1 | CASSPTKDNYGYTF | TGCGCCAGCAGCCCAACTAAGGATAACTATGGCTACACCTTC
TRBJ2-7 | - | TRBV10-3 | CAIKTGTTYYEQYF | TGTGCCATCAAGACCGGGACAACATACTACGAGCAGTACTTC
TRBJ2-3 | TRBD1 | TRBV11-3 | CASSLGYRGVDTQYF | TGTGCCAGCAGCTTAGGATACAGGGGGGTAGATACGCAGTATTTT
TRBJ2-1 | - | TRBV5-1 | CASSLRNWEAYNEQFF | TGCGCCAGCAGCTTGAGGAACTGGGAGGCCTACAATGAGCAGTTCTTC
TRBJ1-1 | - | TRBV7-9 | CASRRFRGGPNTEAFF | TGTGCCAGCAGGCGTTTCCGGGGGGGCCCAAACACTGAAGCTTTCTTT
TRBJ1-1 | - | TRBV7-2 | CASSPNGGRTEAFF | TGTGCCAGCAGCCCCAATGGTGGGAGGACTGAAGCTTTCTTT
TRBJ1-1 | TRBD1 | TRBV10-3 | CAIASQGTVNTEAFF | TGTGCCATCGCATCACAGGGGACGGTGAACACTGAAGCTTTCTTT
TRBJ2-3 | - | TRBV27 | CASSLEWEGADTQYF | TGTGCCAGCAGTTTAGAGTGGGAGGGGGCAGATACGCAGTATTTT
TRBJ2-5 | - | TRBV27 | CASVDREETQYF | TGTGCCAGCGTAGACAGAGAAGAGACCCAGTACTTC
TRBJ2-4 | TRBD1 | TRBV15 | CATSRFTMRGQFIAKNIQYF | TGTGCCACCAGCAGATTCACTATGAGGGGACAGTTTATAGCCAAAAACATTCAGTACTTC
TRBJ2-2 | TRBD2 | TRBV28 | CASSFTGTSRGTYGELFF | TGTGCCAGCAGTTTCACCGGGACTAGCAGGGGGACCTACGGGGAGCTGTTTTTT
TRBJ2-3 | - | TRBV6-5 | CASSRSSIDTQYF | TGTGCCAGCAGCAGATCCTCGATAGATACGCAGTATTTT
TRBJ2-2 | TRBD2 | TRBV29-1 | CSVGSGRDTGELFF | TGCAGCGTTGGTAGCGGGAGAGATACCGGGGAGCTGTTTTTT
TRBJ2-7 | - | TRBV6-5 | CASSYEGGGPYEQYF | TGTGCCAGCAGTTACGAAGGGGGGGGTCCCTACGAGCAGTACTTC
TRBJ2-5 | TRBD1 | TRBV28 | CASRPPGTGDGETQYF | TGTGCCAGCAGACCACCCGGGACAGGGGATGGGGAGACCCAGTACTTC
TRBJ2-2 | - | TRBV5-1 | CASSPSRGITEELFF | TGCGCCAGCAGCCCAAGTCGGGGGATAACCGAGGAGCTGTTTTTT
TRBJ1-1 | TRBD1 | TRBV5-4 | CASSLGRGTEAFF | TGTGCCAGCAGCTTGGGCAGGGGGACTGAAGCTTTCTTT
TRBJ2-5 | TRBD2 | TRBV15 | CATSREELAGSQETQYF | TGTGCCACCAGCAGAGAGGAGCTAGCGGGGTCCCAAGAGACCCAGTACTTC
TRBJ2-7 | - | TRBV10-2 | CASSSPGQSYEQYF | TGCGCCAGCAGTTCCCCGGGACAATCCTACGAGCAGTACTTC
TRBJ2-1 | TRBD2 | TRBV28 | CASYGTSRYNEQFF | TGTGCCAGCTATGGGACTAGCAGATACAATGAGCAGTTCTTC
TRBJ2-7 | TRBD2 | TRBV7-2 | CASSLVGGRSEEQYF | TGTGCCAGCAGCTTAGTGGGCGGGAGGAGCGAAGAGCAGTACTTC
TRBJ1-1 | - | TRBV14 | CASSQVTGLEAFF | TGTGCCAGCAGCCAAGTAACGGGACTTGAAGCTTTCTTT
TRBJ2-3 | - | TRBV4-3 | CASSQAQPSTDTQYF | TGCGCCAGCAGCCAAGCACAGCCCAGCACAGATACGCAGTATTTT
TRBJ1-5 | TRBD1 | TRBV4-1 | CASSQERTGGNQPQHF | TGCGCCAGCAGCCAAGAGCGAACAGGGGGGAATCAGCCCCAGCATTTT
TRBJ2-7 | TRBD2 | TRBV10-3 | CAISDVGLAGAYYEQYF | TGTGCCATCAGTGACGTCGGCTTAGCGGGAGCGTACTACGAGCAGTACTTC
TRBJ2-7 | - | TRBV4-3 | CASSQETGFSYEQYF | TGCGCCAGCAGCCAAGAAACGGGATTCTCCTACGAGCAGTACTTC
TRBJ2-5 | - | TRBV5-6 | CASSLRETQYF | TGTGCCAGCAGTCTGCGAGAGACCCAGTACTTC
TRBJ2-7 | - | TRBV21-1 | CASSKVGRTSGLAGDPISREQYF | TGTGCCAGCAGCAAAGTAGGCCGAACTAGCGGGCTAGCGGGAGACCCCATTTCGAGGGAGCAGTACTTC